Below are 2 T cell receptor beta chains sequenced from a single sample in a study of blood T cell repertoires in COVID-19. Data came from immunoSEQ multiplex PCR; TCRdb stores just in-frame clones and leaves some out. The table lists 200,000 to 250,000 clones, more than 85% of them singletons, with 0.8% to 1% in the top ten. The sequencing input was peripheral blood. These receptors originate from a man aged 60-69 years with COVID-19, enrolled during active disease.

The V gene is TRBV3-1 (or the pseudogene TRBV3-2), the J gene TRBJ2-7; TRBD2 matches 10 bases. J gave up 0 bases and V 0 bases, and 2 bases lay outside the gene matches. CDR3 size: 16 residues. Germline assignment: CDR1 LGHDT and CDR2 YNNKEL (reference sequence). The CDR3 nucleotides are TGTGCCAGCAGCCAAGATGCTAGCGGGAGCTCCTACGAGCAGTACTTC. Protein sequence: CASSQDASGSSYEQYF.

The chain links TRBV29-1 to TRBJ2-7; maybe TRBD1 (5 bases). Germline CDR1 SQVTM, CDR2 ANQGSEA. The V end lost 6 bases, the J end lost 4 bases, and 13 bases lay between the germline ends. The CDR3 runs to 12 residues. The CDR3 region has the DNA TGCAGCGTCGTAGACAGAAAGTACGAGCAGTACTTC. Encoded protein: CSVVDRKYEQYF.